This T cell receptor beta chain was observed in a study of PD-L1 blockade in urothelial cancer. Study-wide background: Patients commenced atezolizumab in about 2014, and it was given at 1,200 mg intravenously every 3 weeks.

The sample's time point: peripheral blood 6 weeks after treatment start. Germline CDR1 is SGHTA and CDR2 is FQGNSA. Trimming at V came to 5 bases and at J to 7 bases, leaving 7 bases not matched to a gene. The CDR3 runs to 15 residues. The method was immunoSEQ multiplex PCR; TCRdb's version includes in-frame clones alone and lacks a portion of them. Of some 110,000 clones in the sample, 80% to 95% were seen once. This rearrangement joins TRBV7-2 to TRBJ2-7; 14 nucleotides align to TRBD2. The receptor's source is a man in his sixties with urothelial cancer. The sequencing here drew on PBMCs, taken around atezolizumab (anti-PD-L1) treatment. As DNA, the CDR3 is TGTGCCAGCAGCCCGGGACTAGCGGGAGTAGGGGAGCAGTACTTC. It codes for CASSPGLAGVGEQYF.